These T cell receptor beta chains were read from a single sample in a study of T cells in Graves' hyperthyroidism and ophthalmopathy. MiXCR, applied by TCRdb to the multiplex PCR reads, yields one record per CDR3 protein. This sample has a few hundred thousand distinct CDR3 sequences, with about 14% found just once. Sequences were obtained from blood. These receptors came from a woman under 40 with Graves' hyperthyroidism that later progressed to Graves' ophthalmopathy. CDR3s include the opening cysteine and the closing phenylalanine or tryptophan. D genes are given only for firm matches. Some rows have no size entry. The others give once, few or many, or a class for an expanded clone.

len	v_gene	abundance	j_gene	d_gene	CDR3aa	CDR3nt
12	TRBV2	many	TRBJ2-7	TRBD1	CATRQGAYEQYF	TGTGCCACCAGACAGGGGGCCTACGAGCAGTACTTC
17	TRBV6-1	few	TRBJ1-2	NA	CASSLVRMGTAGDGYTF	TGTGCCAGCAGTTTGGTACGGATGGGGACCGCGGGGGATGGCTACACCTTC
15	TRBV15	NA	TRBJ1-4	NA	CATSSLTEGGEKLFF	TGTGCCACCAGCAGCTTGACGGAGGGGGGTGAAAAACTGTTTTTT
15	TRBV6-1	many	TRBJ2-7	TRBD1	CASSVGGRITYEQYF	TGTGCCAGCAGTGTAGGGGGCAGGATCACCTACGAGCAGTACTTC
16	TRBV19	many	TRBJ1-4	NA	CASSRENTGGVGKLFF	TGTGCCAGTAGTAGGGAGAACACCGGAGGAGTAGGAAAACTGTTTTTT
14	TRBV25-1	many	TRBJ2-7	TRBD1	CASKGGQGPYEQYF	TGTGCCAGCAAAGGGGGACAGGGACCCTACGAGCAGTACTTC
14	TRBV27	many	TRBJ1-3	NA	CASSFSTTANTIYF	TGTGCCAGCAGTTTTTCTACGACCGCGAACACCATATATTTT
14	TRBV20-1	many	TRBJ1-5	NA	CSAGPQGKDQPQHF	TGCAGTGCTGGACCCCAAGGGAAGGACCAGCCCCAGCATTTT
14	TRBV19	many	TRBJ2-7	NA	CASRMGTALGAQYF	TGTGCCAGTAGGATGGGGACGGCCCTGGGGGCGCAGTACTTC
16	TRBV19	many	TRBJ1-1	TRBD1	CASSIPSGQGDTEAFF	TGTGCCAGTAGTATCCCCTCCGGACAGGGCGATACTGAAGCTTTCTTT
12	TRBV7-2	many	TRBJ1-1	NA	CASSFRNTEAFF	TGTGCCAGCAGTTTCCGCAACACTGAAGCTTTCTTT
15	TRBV28	many	TRBJ2-7	TRBD2	CASSLSASGSVEQYF	TGTGCCAGCAGTTTATCGGCTAGCGGGAGTGTTGAGCAGTACTTC
16	TRBV5-1	few	TRBJ2-2	NA	CASSLEVLENTGELFF	TGCGCCAGCAGCTTGGAGGTACTAGAGAACACCGGGGAGCTGTTTTTT
15	TRBV30	NA	TRBJ1-2	NA	CAWSVTLQANYGYTF	TGTGCCTGGAGTGTAACCCTACAGGCAAACTATGGCTACACCTTC
10	TRBV15	NA	TRBJ1-2	NA	CATHSNGYTF	TGTGCCACCCACTCAAATGGCTACACCTTC
15	TRBV28	many	TRBJ2-7	NA	CASSRARSGSYEQYF	TGTGCCAGCAGTAGGGCGAGGAGCGGCTCCTACGAGCAGTACTTC
14	TRBV6-2/TRBV6-3	NA	TRBJ1-2	TRBD1	CASSSNHRGYGYTF	TGTGCCAGCAGTTCGAACCACAGGGGCTATGGCTACACCTTC
12	TRBV30	NA	TRBJ2-7	NA	CACSRQGHEQYF	TGTGCCTGTTCCCGGCAGGGACACGAGCAGTACTTC
20	TRBV4-1	NA	TRBJ2-1	NA	CASSQEATYWGEATYNEQFF	TGCGCCAGCAGCCAAGAAGCGACATATTGGGGAGAGGCTACCTACAATGAGCAGTTCTTC
14	TRBV19	NA	TRBJ1-1	NA	CASSSLQRDTEAFF	TGTGCCAGTAGCTCCCTCCAACGGGACACTGAAGCTTTCTTT
13	TRBV7-2	many	TRBJ2-6	NA	CASTPSGANVLTF	TGTGCCAGCACCCCTTCGGGGGCCAACGTCCTGACTTTC
17	TRBV6-1	few	TRBJ2-7	NA	CASSEDMGTPWGYEQYF	TGTGCCAGCAGTGAAGATATGGGGACCCCTTGGGGCTACGAGCAGTACTTC
15	TRBV7-2	many	TRBJ2-1	TRBD2	CASSPGLAEAHEQFF	TGTGCCAGCAGCCCGGGACTAGCGGAAGCCCACGAGCAGTTCTTC
17	TRBV29-1	many	TRBJ1-2	TRBD1	CSDRGTRTGGSNYGYTF	TGCAGCGACAGAGGAACCCGGACAGGGGGCAGTAACTATGGCTACACCTTC
14	TRBV11-2	NA	TRBJ2-1	NA	CASKPPETPNEQFF	TGTGCCAGCAAACCACCGGAGACCCCCAATGAGCAGTTCTTC
16	TRBV7-2	many	TRBJ2-3	NA	CASSLSTGVSTDTQYF	TGTGCCAGCAGCCTATCGACCGGCGTAAGCACAGATACGCAGTATTTT
17	TRBV10-3	few	TRBJ1-2	NA	CAIRGVTGKVANYGYTF	TGTGCCATCAGGGGGGTTACAGGGAAGGTCGCTAACTATGGCTACACCTTC
13	TRBV6-2/TRBV6-3	few	TRBJ1-1	NA	CASSYKGSTEAFF	TGTGCCAGCAGTTACAAGGGGAGCACTGAAGCTTTCTTT